The T cell receptor beta chain described here comes from a study of cytomegalovirus exposure and HLA in healthy donors. Study results and caveats: TRBV6-2, TRBV6-3 and some other V segments were excluded as indistinguishable. Accurate predictions that matched the HLA-A and HLA-B alleles of most subjects were reportedly made from TCR beta sequences. High sensitivity and specificity were reportedly achieved when the classifier diagnosed cytomegalovirus status.

Comments on this clone: Its antigen is unidentified.

13 Jbeta primers and 60 Vbeta primers were used for the PCR. Assay: immunoSEQ multiplex PCR; the TCRdb copy retains only in-frame clones and omits some. The profile shows about 170,000 clones, 65% to 80% of them singletons. With 5 bases clipped from V and 4 bases from J, the junction kept 7 bases outside the gene matches. Per the germline V gene, CDR1 is SEHNR and CDR2 is FQNEAQ (reference sequence). CDR3 length equals 15 residues. Sequenced: PBMCs. The receptor was isolated from a female donor in good health and CMV-seronegative. V and J are TRBV7-9 and TRBJ2-1; 8 positions agree with TRBD2. CDR3 in DNA: TGTGCCAGCAGCCCTACCGGCGGGGGGTACAATGAGCAGTTCTTC. Its translation: CASSPTGGGYNEQFF.